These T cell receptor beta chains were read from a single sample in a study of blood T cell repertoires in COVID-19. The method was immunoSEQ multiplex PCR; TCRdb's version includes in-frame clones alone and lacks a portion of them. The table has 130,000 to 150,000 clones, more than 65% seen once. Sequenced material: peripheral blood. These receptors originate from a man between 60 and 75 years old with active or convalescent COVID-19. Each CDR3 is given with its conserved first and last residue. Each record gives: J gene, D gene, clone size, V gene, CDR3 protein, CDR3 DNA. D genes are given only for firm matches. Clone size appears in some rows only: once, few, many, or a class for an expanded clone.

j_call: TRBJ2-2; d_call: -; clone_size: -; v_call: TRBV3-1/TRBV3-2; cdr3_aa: CASSQAPQGTGELFF; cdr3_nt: TGTGCCAGCAGCCAAGCGCCGCAGGGCACCGGGGAGCTGTTTTTT
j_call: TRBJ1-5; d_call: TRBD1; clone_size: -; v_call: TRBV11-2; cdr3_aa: CASSLGGTGNLNQPQHF; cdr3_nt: TGTGCCAGCAGCTTAGGGGGGACAGGGAACTTAAATCAGCCCCAGCATTTT
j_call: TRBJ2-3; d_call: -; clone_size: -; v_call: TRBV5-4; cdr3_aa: CASSLAGGTDTQYF; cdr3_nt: TGTGCCAGCAGCTTGGCGGGTGGGACAGATACGCAGTATTTT
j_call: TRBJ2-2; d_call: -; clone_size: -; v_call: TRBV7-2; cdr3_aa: CASSLAASLVLRPGELFF; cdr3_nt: TGTGCCAGCAGCTTAGCGGCTAGCTTGGTTCTGCGGCCGGGGGAGCTGTTTTTT
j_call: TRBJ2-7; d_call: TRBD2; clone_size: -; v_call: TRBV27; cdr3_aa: CASSPGAGTSYEQYF; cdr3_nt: TGTGCCAGCAGCCCCGGAGCGGGGACTTCCTACGAGCAGTACTTC
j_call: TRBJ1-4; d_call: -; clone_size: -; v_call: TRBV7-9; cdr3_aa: CASSFGGYATNEKLFF; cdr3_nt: TGTGCCAGCAGCTTCGGCGGATATGCAACTAATGAAAAACTGTTTTTT
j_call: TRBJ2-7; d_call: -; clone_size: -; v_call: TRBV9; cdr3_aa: CASSVEDRTYEQYF; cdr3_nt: TGTGCCAGCAGCGTAGAGGACAGAACCTACGAGCAGTACTTC
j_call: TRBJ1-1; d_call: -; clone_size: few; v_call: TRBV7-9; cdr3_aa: CASSSKVNTEAFF; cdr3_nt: TGTGCCAGCAGCTCTAAAGTGAACACTGAAGCTTTCTTT
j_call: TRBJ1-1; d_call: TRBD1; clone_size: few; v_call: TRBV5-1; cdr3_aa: CASSYGTGILNTEAFF; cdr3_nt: TGCGCCAGCAGCTACGGGACAGGGATCTTGAACACTGAAGCTTTCTTT
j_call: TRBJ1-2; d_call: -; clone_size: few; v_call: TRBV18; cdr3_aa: CASSSDRSQGYTF; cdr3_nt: TGTGCCAGCTCAAGCGACAGAAGTCAGGGCTACACCTTC
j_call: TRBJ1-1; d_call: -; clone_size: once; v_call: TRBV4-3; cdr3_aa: CASSQIGIQGTEAFF; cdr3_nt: TGCGCCAGCAGCCAAATAGGGATTCAGGGCACTGAAGCTTTCTTT